Shown below are 12 T cell receptor delta chains from a single sample sequenced in a study of Vδ1+ human thymocytes. Regarding the study as a whole: Thymic TRG and TRD repertoires appeared highly polyclonal.

RNA was extracted from the cells and then reverse transcribed. Multiplex PCR used pooled V-gene forward primers and a constant-region reverse primer to amplify CDR3s. TCRdb redid the clone calls on the multiplex PCR reads with CATT. The sample includes under 25,000 delta-chain clones, around 28% of them seen just once. Antigen specificity for these receptors is unknown. What was sequenced was Vdelta1+ gamma-delta thymocytes from the thymus. Regarding subset: FACS-sorted CD3+ TCRalphabeta- TCRVdelta1+ TCRVdelta2- thymocytes. These receptor sequences come from a boy under two years old who had congenital heart surgery.

This chain uses TRDV1 with TRDJ1; 13 positions match TRDD3. The length of the CDR3 is 18 residues. Germline V gives CDR1 TSWWSYY, CDR2 QGS. Trimming took 1 base from V and 5 from J; bases not matched to a gene: 10. CDR3 sequence reads: CALGERPYWGIRGDKLIF. The CDR3 DNA reads TGTGCTCTTGGGGAACGACCGTACTGGGGGATACGCGGGGATAAACTCATCTTT.

This clone was detected many times. V is TRDV1 and J is TRDJ1; TRDD3 matches at 10 bases. The CDR3 consists of 21 residues. Germline assignment: CDR1 TSWWSYY and CDR2 QGS. Trimming cost V 2 bases and J 0 bases; bases outside gene matches: 18. The CDR3 nucleotides read TGTGCTCTTGGGGAAGCCCTCAAACTGGGGGATCGCCGTCATAACACCGATAAACTCATCTTT. Its translation is CALGEALKLGDRRHNTDKLIF.

The rearrangement links TRDV1 to TRDJ1; 9 bases are shared with TRDD3. This CDR3 is 29 amino acids long. In germline, CDR1 is TSWWSYY, CDR2 QGS. The trim removed 0 bases at V and 0 bases at J, leaving 41 bases unmatched. This CDR3 is CALGELAYRGYEIRGVIGYGGIYTDKLIF. CDR3 nucleotides: TGTGCTCTTGGGGAACTCGCCTACAGGGGATACGAGATTAGGGGGGTTATAGGTTATGGCGGGATTTACACCGATAAACTCATCTTT.

This clone was counted between two and nine times. The chain uses TRDV1 and TRDJ1; TRDD3 is a possible D gene (5 bases). V was pared by 3 bases and J by 7 bases, with 15 bases between. This CDR3 comprises 14 residues. Germline V CDR1 and CDR2: TSWWSYY, QGS. CDR3 in amino acids: CALGDLSLTGKLIF. The CDR3, as DNA: TGTGCTCTTGGGGACCTATCCCTTACTGGTAAACTCATCTTT.

With respect to this clone: This sample includes further DNA sequences coding for the same CDR3. The chain couples TRDV1 to TRDJ1, with D possibly TRDD2 on 5 matching bases. Germline CDR1 and CDR2: TSWWSYY and QGS. The CDR3 totals 16 residues. V lost 5 bases and J 1 base, leaving 17 bases between the germline ends. The CDR3 DNA follows: TGTGCTCTTGGGCTTCCGCCTGGTGGGACCACCGATAAACTCATCTTT. Amino acids: CALGLPPGGTTDKLIF.

Concerning this clone itself: A far larger clone is only one base removed, so a read error is likely. Additional DNA sequences in this sample encode the identical CDR3. The V gene is TRDV2, the J gene TRDJ2; D possibly corresponds to TRDD1 (6 bases). CDR3 length: 15 amino acids. Germline CDR1 is GEAIGNYY and CDR2 is EKD. DNA for the CDR3: TGTGCCTGCCCTGGTGGGGAAATACTGACAGCACAGCTCTTCTTT. It encodes CACPGGEILTAQLFF.

In this sample, this clone turned up a few times. At one end, the junction sequence differs from germline, possibly due to a read error. The chain employs TRDV1 and TRDJ1; 10 bases fit TRDD3. CDR3 size: 19 residues. CDR1 is TSWWSYY and CDR2 is QGS in the germline V gene. The CDR3 region is CALGELARGGYRNTNKLIF. The CDR3 nucleotides are TGTGCTCTTGGGGAACTCGCTCGTGGGGGATACAGGAACACCAATAAACTCATCTTT.

V usage is TRDV1 and J usage is TRDJ1, with 11 bases matching TRDD3. CDR3 length: 21 residues. The trim removed 5 bases at V and 0 bases at J, leaving 20 bases unmatched. Germline V CDR1 and CDR2: TSWWSYY, QGS. This chain's CDR3 is CALGRLGGGYAHLKYTDKLIF. The CDR3 region has the DNA TGTGCTCTTGGGCGCCTCGGTGGGGGATACGCCCATTTAAAGTACACCGATAAACTCATCTTT.

The sample holds a few counts of this clone. The rearrangement uses TRDV1 and TRDJ1, with 12 bases that match TRDD3. Germline assignment: CDR1 TSWWSYY and CDR2 QGS. CDR3 length equals 20 residues. Trimming took 2 bases from V and 0 from J; bases not matched to a gene: 13. The CDR3 DNA follows: TGTGCTCTTGGGGAAGGTCCTTTCAAGTACTGGGGGATACACACCGATAAACTCATCTTT. This codes for CALGEGPFKYWGIHTDKLIF.

By its share, this clone is medium-sized (0.01 to 0.1%). This chain connects TRDV2 to TRDJ1, with TRDD3 identical over 9 bases. CDR3 length equals 14 residues. From germline, CDR1 is GEAIGNYY and CDR2 EKD. Trimming removed 2 bases from V and 7 bases from J; junction bases left unmatched: 7. This CDR3 is CACDKIWGIFKLIF. CDR3 DNA sequence: TGTGCCTGTGACAAAATCTGGGGGATCTTTAAACTCATCTTT.

As for this clone: A much larger clone differs from this one at a single base, so this may be a read error. Other DNA sequences in the sample encode the same CDR3. The V call is TRDV1, the J call TRDJ1; D possibly matches TRDD2 or TRDD3 (8 bases each). In germline, CDR1 is TSWWSYY, CDR2 QGS. The CDR3 length is 20 residues. CDR3 DNA: TGTGCTCTCGACGATCACTTCCTACGGACTGGGGGTAGGTACACTGATAAACTCATCTTT. This codes for CALDDHFLRTGGRYTDKLIF.

With regard to this clone: Other nucleotide sequences in the sample specify the same CDR3. The chain joins TRDV1 to TRDJ1; possibly TRDD3 for D (7 bases). CDR1 TSWWSYY and CDR2 QGS come from the germline V gene. Trimming took 6 bases from V and 5 from J, leaving 40 bases between them. This CDR3 has 22 amino acids. The CDR3 DNA follows: TGTGCTCTTGGAGGGTTCTGGCCTTCCCTAGTTCCCATCGTACTGGGGACTGATAAACTCATCTTT. Translation: CALGGFWPSLVPIVLGTDKLIF.